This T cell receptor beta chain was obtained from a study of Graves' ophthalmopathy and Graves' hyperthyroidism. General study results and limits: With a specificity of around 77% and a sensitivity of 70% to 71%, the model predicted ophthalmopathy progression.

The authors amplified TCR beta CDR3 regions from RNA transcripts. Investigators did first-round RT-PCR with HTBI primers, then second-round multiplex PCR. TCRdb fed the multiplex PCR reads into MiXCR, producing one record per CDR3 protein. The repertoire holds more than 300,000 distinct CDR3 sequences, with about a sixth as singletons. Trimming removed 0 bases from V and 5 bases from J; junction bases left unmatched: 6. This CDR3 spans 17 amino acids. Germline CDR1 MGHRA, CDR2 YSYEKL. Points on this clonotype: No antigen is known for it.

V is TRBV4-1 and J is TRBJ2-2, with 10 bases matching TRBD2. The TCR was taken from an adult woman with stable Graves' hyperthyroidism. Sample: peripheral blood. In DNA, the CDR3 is TGCGCCAGCAGCCAAGATCAAGCGGGAGGGTATACCGGGGAGCTGTTTTTT. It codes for CASSQDQAGGYTGELFF.